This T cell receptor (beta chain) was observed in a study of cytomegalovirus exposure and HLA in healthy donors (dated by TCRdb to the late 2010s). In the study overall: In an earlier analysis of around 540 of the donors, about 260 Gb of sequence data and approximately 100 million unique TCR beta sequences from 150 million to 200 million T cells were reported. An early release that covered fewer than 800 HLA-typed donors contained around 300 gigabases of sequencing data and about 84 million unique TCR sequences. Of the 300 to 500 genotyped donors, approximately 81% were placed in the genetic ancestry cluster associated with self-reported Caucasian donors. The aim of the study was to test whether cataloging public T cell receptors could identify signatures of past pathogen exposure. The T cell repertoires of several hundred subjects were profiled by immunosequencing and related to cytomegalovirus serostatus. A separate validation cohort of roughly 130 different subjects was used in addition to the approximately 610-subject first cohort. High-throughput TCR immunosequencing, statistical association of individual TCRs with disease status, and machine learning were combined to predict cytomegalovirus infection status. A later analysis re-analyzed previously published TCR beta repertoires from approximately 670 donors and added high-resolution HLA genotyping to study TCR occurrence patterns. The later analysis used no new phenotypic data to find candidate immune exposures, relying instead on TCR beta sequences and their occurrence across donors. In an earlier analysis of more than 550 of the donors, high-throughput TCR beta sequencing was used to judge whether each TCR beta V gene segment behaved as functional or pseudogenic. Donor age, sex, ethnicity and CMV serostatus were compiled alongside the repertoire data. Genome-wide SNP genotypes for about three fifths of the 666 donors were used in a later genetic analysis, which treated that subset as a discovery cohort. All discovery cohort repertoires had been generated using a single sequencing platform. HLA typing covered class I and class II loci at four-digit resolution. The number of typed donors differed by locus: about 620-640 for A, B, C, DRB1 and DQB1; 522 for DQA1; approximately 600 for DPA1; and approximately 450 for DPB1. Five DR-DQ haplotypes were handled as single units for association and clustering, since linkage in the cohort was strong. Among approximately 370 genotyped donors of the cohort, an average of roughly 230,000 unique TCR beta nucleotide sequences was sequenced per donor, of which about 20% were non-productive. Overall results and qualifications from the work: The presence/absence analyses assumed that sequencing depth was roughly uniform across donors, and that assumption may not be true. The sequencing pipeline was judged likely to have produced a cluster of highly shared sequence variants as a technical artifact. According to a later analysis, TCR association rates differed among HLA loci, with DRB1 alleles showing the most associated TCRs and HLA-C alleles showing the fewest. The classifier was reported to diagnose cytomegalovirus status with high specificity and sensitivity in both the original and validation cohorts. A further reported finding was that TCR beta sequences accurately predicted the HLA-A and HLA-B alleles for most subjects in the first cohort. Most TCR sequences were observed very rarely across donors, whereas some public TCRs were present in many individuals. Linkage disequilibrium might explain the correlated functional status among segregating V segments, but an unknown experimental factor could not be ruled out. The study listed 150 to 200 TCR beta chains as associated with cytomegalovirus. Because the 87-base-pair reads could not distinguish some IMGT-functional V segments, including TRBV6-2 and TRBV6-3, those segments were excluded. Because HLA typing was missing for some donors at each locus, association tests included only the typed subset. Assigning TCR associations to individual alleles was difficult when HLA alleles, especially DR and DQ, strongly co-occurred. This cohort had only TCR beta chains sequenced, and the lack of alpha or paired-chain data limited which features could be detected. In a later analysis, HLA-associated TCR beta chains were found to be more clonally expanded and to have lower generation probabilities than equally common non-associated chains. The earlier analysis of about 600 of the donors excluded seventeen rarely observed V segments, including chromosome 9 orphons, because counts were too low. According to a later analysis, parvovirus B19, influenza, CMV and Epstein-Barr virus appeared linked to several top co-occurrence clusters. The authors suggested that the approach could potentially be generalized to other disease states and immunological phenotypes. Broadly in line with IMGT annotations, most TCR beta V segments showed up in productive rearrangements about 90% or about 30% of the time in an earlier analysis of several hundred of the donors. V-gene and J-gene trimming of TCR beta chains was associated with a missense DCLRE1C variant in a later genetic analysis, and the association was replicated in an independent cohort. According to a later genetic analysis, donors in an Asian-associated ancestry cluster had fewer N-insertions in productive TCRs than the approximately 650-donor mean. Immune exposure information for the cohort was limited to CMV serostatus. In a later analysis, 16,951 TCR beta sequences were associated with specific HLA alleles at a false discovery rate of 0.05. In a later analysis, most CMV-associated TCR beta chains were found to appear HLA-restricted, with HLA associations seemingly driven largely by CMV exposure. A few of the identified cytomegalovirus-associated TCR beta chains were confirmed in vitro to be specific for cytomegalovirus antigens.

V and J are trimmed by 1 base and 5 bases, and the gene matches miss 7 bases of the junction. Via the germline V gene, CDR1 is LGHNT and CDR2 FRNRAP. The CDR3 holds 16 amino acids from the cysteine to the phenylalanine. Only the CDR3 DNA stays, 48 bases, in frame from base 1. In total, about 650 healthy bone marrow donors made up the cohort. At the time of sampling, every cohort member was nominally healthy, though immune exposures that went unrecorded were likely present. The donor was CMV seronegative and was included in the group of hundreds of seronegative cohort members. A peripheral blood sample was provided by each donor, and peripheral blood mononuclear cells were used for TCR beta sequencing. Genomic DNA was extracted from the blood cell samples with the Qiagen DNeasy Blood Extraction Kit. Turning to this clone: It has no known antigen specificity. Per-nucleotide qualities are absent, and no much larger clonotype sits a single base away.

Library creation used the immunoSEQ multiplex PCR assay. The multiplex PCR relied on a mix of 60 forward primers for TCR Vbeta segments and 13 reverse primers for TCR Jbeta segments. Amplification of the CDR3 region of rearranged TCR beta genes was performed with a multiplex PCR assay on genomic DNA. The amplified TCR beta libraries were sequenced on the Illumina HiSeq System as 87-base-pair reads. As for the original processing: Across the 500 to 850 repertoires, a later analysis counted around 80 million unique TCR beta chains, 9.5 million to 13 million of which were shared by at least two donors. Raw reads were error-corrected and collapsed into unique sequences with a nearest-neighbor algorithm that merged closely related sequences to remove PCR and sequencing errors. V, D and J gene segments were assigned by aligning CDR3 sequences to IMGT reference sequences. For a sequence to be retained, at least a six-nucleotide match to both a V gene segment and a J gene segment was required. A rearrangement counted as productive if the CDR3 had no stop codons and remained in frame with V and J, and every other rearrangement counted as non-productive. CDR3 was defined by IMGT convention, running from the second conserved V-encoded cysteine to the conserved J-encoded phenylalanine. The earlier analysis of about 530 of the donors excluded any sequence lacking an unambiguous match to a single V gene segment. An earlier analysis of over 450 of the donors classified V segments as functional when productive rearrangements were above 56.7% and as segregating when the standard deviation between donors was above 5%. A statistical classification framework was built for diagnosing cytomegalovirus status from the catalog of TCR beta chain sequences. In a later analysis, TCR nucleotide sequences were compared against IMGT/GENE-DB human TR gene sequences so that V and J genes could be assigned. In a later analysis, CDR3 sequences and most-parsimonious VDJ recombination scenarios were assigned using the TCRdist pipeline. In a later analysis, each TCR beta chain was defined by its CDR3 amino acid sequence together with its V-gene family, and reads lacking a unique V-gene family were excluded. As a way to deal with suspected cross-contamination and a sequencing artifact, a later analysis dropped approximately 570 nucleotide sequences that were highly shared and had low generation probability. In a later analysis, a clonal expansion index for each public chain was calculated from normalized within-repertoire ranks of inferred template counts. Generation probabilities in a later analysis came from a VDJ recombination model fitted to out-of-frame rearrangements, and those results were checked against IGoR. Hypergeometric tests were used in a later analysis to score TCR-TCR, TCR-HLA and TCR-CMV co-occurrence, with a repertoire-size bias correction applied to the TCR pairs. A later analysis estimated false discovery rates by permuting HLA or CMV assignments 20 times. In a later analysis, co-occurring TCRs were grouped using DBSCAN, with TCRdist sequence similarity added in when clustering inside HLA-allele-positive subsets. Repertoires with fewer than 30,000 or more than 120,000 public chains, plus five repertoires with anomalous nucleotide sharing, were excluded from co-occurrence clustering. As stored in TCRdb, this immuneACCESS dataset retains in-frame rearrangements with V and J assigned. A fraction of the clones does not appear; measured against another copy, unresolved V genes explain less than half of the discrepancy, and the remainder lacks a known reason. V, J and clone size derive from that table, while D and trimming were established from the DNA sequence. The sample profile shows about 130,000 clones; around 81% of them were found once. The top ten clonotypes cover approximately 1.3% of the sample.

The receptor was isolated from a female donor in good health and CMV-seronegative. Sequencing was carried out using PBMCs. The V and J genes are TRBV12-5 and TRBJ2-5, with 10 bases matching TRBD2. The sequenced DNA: TGTGCTAGTGGTTTGGCCCGGGGTAGCGGGGGGGAGACCCAGTACTTC. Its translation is CASGLARGSGGETQYF.